The source of this T cell receptor (beta chain) is a study of cytomegalovirus exposure and HLA in healthy donors. General study results and limits: In vitro work confirmed that three CMV-associated chains recognize CMV antigens. Reportedly, diagnosis of cytomegalovirus status by the classifier showed high specificity and sensitivity. Cytomegalovirus-associated TCR beta chains were listed, numbering some 170. Rarity characterized most TCR sequences, yet some public TCRs appeared in many donors.

To note about this clone: The antigen is unknown.

Clones were read by immunoSEQ multiplex PCR, and TCRdb kept only the in-frame ones, dropping some. The profile shows some 170,000 clones, around 86% of them singletons. CDR3 length equals 17 residues. With 0 bases removed from V and 0 bases from J, the gap between germline ends came to 12 bases. Germline-derived CDR1 and CDR2 are ENHRY and SYGVKD. The chain combines TRBV10-3 with TRBJ2-4; tentatively, D is TRBD2 (7 bases). This TCR was recovered from a man younger than 40 in good health and CMV-seropositive. Specimen: PBMCs. Written as DNA, the CDR3 is TGTGCCATCAGTGAGTCTGCCGGGGGGCAAGCCAAAAACATTCAGTACTTC. Encoded protein: CAISESAGGQAKNIQYF.